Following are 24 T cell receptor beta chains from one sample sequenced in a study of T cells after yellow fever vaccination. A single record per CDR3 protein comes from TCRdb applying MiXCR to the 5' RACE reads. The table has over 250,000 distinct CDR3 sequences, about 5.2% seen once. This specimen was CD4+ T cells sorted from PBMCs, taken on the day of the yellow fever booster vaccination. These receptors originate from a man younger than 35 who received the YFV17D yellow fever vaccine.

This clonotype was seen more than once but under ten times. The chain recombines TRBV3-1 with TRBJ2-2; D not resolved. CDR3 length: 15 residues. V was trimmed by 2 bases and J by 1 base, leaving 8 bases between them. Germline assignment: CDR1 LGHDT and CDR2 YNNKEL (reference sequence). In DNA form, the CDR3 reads TGTGCCAGCAGCCAAAACCCAGTGAACACCGGGGAGCTGTTTTTT. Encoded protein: CASSQNPVNTGELFF.

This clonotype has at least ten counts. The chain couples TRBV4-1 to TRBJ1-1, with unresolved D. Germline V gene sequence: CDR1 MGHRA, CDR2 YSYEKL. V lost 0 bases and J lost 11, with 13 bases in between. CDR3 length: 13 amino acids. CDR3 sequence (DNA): TGCGCCAGCAGCCAAGATTTGATAAGCGTGGCTTTCTTT. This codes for CASSQDLISVAFF.

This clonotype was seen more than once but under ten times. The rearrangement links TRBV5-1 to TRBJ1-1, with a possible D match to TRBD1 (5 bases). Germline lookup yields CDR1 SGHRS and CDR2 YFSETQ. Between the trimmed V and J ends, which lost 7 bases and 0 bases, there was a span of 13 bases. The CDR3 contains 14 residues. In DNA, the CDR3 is TGCGCCAGCGGCAGAGGGGAGCTGAACACTGAAGCTTTCTTT. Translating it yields CASGRGELNTEAFF.

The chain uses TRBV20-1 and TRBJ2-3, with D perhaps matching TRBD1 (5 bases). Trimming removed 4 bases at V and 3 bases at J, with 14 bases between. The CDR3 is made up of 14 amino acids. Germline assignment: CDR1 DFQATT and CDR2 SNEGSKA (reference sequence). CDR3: CSATRAIGTDTQYF. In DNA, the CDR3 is TGCAGTGCTACCAGGGCTATTGGAACAGATACGCAGTATTTT.

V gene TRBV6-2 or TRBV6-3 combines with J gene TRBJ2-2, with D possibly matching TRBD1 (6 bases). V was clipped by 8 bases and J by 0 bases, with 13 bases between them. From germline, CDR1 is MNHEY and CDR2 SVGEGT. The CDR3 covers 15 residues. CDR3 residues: CASLQGHSNTGELFF. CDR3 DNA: TGTGCCAGCCTCCAGGGACACTCGAACACCGGGGAGCTGTTTTTT.

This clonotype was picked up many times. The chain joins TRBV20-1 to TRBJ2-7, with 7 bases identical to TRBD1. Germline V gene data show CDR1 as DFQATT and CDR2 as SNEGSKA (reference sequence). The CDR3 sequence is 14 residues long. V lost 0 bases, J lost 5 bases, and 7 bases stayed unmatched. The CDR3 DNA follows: TGCAGTGCTAGAGAGTACGCACAGGGGAACGAGCAGTACTTC. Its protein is CSAREYAQGNEQYF.

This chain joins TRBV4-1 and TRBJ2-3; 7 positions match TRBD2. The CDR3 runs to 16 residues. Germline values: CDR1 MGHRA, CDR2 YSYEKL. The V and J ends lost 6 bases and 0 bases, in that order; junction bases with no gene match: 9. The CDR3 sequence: CASRLNPGLSTDTQYF. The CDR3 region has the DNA TGCGCCAGCAGACTGAATCCGGGACTAAGCACAGATACGCAGTATTTT.

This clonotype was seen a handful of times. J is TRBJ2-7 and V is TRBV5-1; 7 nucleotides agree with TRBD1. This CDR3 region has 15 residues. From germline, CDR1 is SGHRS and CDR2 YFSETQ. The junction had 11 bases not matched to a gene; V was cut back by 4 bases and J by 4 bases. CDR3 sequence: CASSVLQGPGYEQYF. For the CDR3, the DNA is TGCGCCAGCAGCGTGTTACAGGGGCCAGGGTACGAGCAGTACTTC.

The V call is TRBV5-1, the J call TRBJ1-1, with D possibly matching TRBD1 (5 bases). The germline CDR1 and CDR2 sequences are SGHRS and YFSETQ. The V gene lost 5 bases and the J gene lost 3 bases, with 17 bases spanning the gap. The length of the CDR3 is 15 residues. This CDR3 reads CASSQGRSGYTEAFF. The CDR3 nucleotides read TGCGCCAGCAGTCAGGGCCGCAGCGGGTACACTGAAGCTTTCTTT.

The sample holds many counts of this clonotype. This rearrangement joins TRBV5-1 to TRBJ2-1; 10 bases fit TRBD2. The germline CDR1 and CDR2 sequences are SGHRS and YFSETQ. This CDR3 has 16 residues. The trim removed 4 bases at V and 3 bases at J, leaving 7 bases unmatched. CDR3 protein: CASSLQTSGVYNEQFF. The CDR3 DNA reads TGCGCCAGCAGCCTCCAAACTAGCGGGGTCTACAATGAGCAGTTCTTC. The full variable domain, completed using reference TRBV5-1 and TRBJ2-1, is KAGVTQTPRYLIKTRGQQVTLSCSPISGHRSVSWYQQTPGQGLQFLFEYFSETQRNKGNFPGRFSGRQFSNSRSEMNVSTLELGDSALYLCASSLQTSGVYNEQFFGPGTRLTVL.

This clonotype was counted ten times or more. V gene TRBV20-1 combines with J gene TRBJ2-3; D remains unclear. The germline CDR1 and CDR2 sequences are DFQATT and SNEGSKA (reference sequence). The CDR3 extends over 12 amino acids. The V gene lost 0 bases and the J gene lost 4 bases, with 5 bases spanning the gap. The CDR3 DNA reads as TGCAGTGCTAGAGATCGCCCAGATACGCAGTATTTT. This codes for CSARDRPDTQYF.

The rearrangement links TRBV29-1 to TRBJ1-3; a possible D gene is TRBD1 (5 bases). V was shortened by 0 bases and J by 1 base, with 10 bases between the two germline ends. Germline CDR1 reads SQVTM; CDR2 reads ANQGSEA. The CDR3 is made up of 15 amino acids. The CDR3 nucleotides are TGCAGCGTTGAAGACAGGGTTTGGTCTGGAAACACCATATATTTT. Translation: CSVEDRVWSGNTIYF.

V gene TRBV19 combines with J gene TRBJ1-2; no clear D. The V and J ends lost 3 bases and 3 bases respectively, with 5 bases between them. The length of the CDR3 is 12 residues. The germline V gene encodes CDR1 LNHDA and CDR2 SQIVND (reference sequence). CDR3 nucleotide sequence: TGTGCCAGTAGTATTTCCGACTATGGCTACACCTTC. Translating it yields CASSISDYGYTF.

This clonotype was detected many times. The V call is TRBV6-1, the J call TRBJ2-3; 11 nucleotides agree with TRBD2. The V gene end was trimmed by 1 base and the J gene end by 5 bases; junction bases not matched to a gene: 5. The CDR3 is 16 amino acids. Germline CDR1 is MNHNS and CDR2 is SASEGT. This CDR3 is CASSEGLAGGEDTQYF. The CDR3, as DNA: TGTGCCAGCAGTGAAGGGCTAGCGGGGGGAGAAGATACGCAGTATTTT.

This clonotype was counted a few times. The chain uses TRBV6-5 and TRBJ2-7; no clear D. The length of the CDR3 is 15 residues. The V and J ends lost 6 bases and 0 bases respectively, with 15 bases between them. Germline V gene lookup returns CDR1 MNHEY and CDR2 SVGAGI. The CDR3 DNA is TGTGCCAGCAGCCGGGCTGGACGGAGCTCCTACGAGCAGTACTTC. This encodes CASSRAGRSSYEQYF.

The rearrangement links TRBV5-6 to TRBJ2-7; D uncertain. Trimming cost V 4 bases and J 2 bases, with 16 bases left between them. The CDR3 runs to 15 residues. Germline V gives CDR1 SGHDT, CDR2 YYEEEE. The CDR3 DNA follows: TGTGCCAGCAGCCTACTCGGGCCAAAAACCTACGAGCAGTACGTC. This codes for CASSLLGPKTYEQYV.

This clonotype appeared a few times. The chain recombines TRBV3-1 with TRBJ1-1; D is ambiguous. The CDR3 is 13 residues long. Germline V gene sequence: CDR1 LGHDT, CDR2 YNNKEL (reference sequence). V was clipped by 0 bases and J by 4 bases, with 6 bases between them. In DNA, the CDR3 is TGTGCCAGCAGCCAAGATGTACCCACTGAAGCTTTCTTT. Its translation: CASSQDVPTEAFF.

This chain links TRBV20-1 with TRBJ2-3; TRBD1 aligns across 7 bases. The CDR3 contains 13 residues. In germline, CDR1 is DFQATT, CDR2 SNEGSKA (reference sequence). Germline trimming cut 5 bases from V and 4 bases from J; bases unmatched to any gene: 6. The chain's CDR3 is CSAVQGTSDTQYF. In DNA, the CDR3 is TGCAGTGCTGTACAGGGGACCTCAGATACGCAGTATTTT.

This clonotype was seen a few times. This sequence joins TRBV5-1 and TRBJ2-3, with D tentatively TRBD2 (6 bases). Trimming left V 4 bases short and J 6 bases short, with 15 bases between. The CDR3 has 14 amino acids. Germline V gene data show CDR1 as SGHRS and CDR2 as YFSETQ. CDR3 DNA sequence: TGCGCCAGCAGCGCCCTAGCGTCCCCCGATACGCAGTATTTT. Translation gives CASSALASPDTQYF.

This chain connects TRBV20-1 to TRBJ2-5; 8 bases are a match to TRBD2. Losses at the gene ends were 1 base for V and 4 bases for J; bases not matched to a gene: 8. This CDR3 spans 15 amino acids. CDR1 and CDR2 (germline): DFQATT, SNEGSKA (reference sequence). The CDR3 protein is CSARVPPRGGETQYF. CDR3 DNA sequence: TGCAGTGCTAGAGTCCCCCCCCGGGGGGGAGAGACCCAGTACTTC.

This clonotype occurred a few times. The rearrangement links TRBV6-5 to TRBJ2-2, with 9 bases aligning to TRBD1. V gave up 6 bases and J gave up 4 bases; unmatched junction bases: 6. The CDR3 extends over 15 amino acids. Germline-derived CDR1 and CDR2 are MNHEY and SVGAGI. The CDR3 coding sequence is TGTGCCAGCAGAACCGGGACAGGGAGCACCGGGGAGCTGTTTTTT. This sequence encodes CASRTGTGSTGELFF.

CDR3 in amino acids: CASSATGTTHNTQYF. CDR3 nucleotide sequence: TGTGCCAGCAGCGCAACCGGGACGACTCATAATACGCAGTATTTT. V and J are TRBV9 and TRBJ2-3, with D tentatively TRBD1 or TRBD2 (5 bases each). CDR1 and CDR2 from the germline V gene are SGDLS and YYNGEE. The length of the CDR3 is 15 residues. Trimming cost V 3 bases and J 7 bases, with 18 bases left between them.

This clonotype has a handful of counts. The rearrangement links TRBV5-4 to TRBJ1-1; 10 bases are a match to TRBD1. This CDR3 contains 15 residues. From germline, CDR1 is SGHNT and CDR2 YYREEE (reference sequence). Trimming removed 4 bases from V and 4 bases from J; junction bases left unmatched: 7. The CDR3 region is CASSGTGQGGTEAFF. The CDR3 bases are TGTGCCAGCAGCGGGACTGGACAGGGGGGCACTGAAGCTTTCTTT. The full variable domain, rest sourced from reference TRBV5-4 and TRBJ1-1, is ETGVTQSPTHLIKTRGQQVTLRCSSQSGHNTVSWYQQALGQGPQFIFQYYREEENGRGNFPPRFSGLQFPNYSSELNVNALELDDSALYLCASSGTGQGGTEAFFGQGTRLTVV.

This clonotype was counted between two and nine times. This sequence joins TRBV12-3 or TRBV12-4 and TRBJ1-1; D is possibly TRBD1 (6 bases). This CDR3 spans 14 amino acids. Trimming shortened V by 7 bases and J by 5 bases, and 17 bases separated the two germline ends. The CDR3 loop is CASTALQGGTEAFF. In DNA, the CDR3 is TGTGCCAGCACCGCCCTACAGGGTGGGACTGAAGCTTTCTTT.